This TCR beta chain comes out of a study of shared clonotypes between healthy human individuals (dated by TCRdb to about 2020). Regarding the research as a whole: A couple of women and three men aged 18 to 49 years were included in the cohort. For each donor, CD4 naive and CD4 memory were each run on three plates, CD8 naive on two plates, and CD8 memory on one plate. To estimate repertoire size and how much clonotype sharing occurs between individuals, the study deeply sequenced the blood TCR repertoires of about 5 healthy adults. To increase sequencing depth and limit assay-specific biases, TCR repertoire library preparation and sequencing were carried out by different laboratories using diverse techniques. Per donor, leukapheresis produced somewhere between about 0.94 and 8.9 billion PBMCs.

The donors were healthy, HIV-negative adults with no recently reported acute infections or vaccinations. All donors were Caucasian adults living in Nashville, Tennessee, USA. Magnetic negative selection was used to enrich CD4+ T cells, after which naive cells were positively selected on CD45RA and the negative fraction became the memory subset. Blood was obtained by leukapheresis, after which PBMCs were separated by Ficoll-Histopaque density gradient centrifugation and cryopreserved in liquid nitrogen vapor phase. Analytical flow cytometry was used to check the purity and quantity of every magnetically sorted T cell population. Genomic DNA was isolated from each sorted fraction and quantified by UV absorbance on a Nanodrop 2000c. Concerning this clone: There is no known antigen for this receptor. No per-base quality is available; no much larger clone lies one base away.

Study-level results and caveats: Based on pairwise subsampling, the degree of clonotype sharing among donors was expected to be affected by sequencing depth. The small number of donors limited the genetic and exposure-history diversity represented. Roughly 5% of naive CD4, 3.5% of naive CD8, 2.3% of memory CD4, and around 0.42% of memory CD8 clonotypes were shared across a few donors. Incomplete sequencing was indicated by rarefaction of sorted-subset datasets, despite the large sequencing depth. Compared with non-shared clonotypes, the clonotypes found in all four sorted-subset donors had higher generation probabilities. Sampling was restricted to blood, and TCR repertoires in tissues likely differ from the TCR repertoires found in blood. Estimated clonotype richness was generally larger for naive than for memory subsets.

Using the deep immunoSEQ assay, multiplex PCR amplified TCR CDR3 regions from genomic DNA. Genomic DNA extracted from each cell subset was distributed evenly over all wells of several immunoSEQ 96-well plates, and each plate served as one replicate. Each replicate PCR for sorted subsets received 150 to 250 ng genomic DNA, equal to about 30,000 T cell genomes. The purified libraries were quantified using a Qubit 3.0 fluorometer, sized with a Bioanalyzer 2100, and then quantified again using the KAPA Library Quantification kit. Each immunoSEQ 96-well plate was sequenced on its own single-read 150-cycle Illumina NextSeq 550 flow cell. Under the source paper's analysis protocol: The immunoSEQ output contained only junctional sequences without quality scores, so filtering could not match that applied to full-length reads. To assign V/J genes and CDR3, sequences were annotated using PyIR, a Python wrapper for IgBLAST v1.9, with IMGT germline references. Any read was removed if the V/J assignment was weak (E-value above 1e-6), the CDR3 was missing, or the read contained stop codons, out-of-frame junctions, or ambiguous translated residues. V3J clonotypes were defined as sequences sharing an identical inferred V gene, J gene, and CDR3 amino acid sequence. To compute the percentage overlap between repertoires, the number of shared unique clonotypes was divided by the size of the smaller repertoire. RTK rarefaction, the Chao1 estimator, and Recon v2.1 estimates of unobserved clonotypes were used to assess repertoire richness. Generation probabilities for all TCRbeta clonotypes obtained by the gDNA method from a few donors were computed using OLGA. Entries here come from immuneACCESS through TCRdb and include only in-frame sequences with V and J called. Some clones fail to appear in such tables; in the studies checked, an unresolved V gene covers under half of the shortfall, and the cause of the remainder is unknown. The DNA gave D and trimming, while V, J and clone size come from that table. Across this sample there are over a million clones, with 95% to 99% seen only once. 0.4% to 0.45% of the sample goes to the ten largest clones.

Specimen: naive CD4+ T cells sorted from blood. Reading the label with the study, this specimen's cell subset or site is: CD45RA+ positively selected. This TCR was recovered from a man aged 25 to 45 in good health.

Read as DNA, the sequence is TGCGCCAGCAGCTTGGGGACAGGGGGCACCACTGAAGCTTTCTTT. Translated, this is CASSLGTGGTTEAFF. The chain is made from TRBV5-1 and TRBJ1-1, with 11 junctional bases fitting TRBD1. V lost 0 bases and J lost 4 bases, and the count of bases not matched to a germline gene is 2. Spanning cysteine to phenylalanine, the CDR3 consists of 15 amino acids. Only the CDR3 DNA stays, 45 bases, in frame from base 1. The germline V gene gives CDR1 as SGHRS and CDR2 as YFSETQ.